This T cell receptor beta chain emerged from a study of blood T cells in healthy people across ages. Findings and limits, study-wide: TCR beta diversity, measured per million T cells, fell in a roughly linear way with age.

Each sample yielded at least 6 micrograms of PBMC total RNA. A J-beta primer mix and a sample-barcoded 5' primer were used in a second PCR of about 7 to 12 cycles. Every cDNA molecule carried a tag from a template-switch adaptor bearing 12 random nucleotides. CDR3-containing paired-end reads numbering at least 2.5 million came from each sample. TCRdb reanalysed the 5' RACE reads using MiXCR and keeps one entry per CDR3 protein. The data contain about 800,000 distinct CDR3 sequences, 58% of them singletons. Worth noting for this clonotype: Its antigen is not identified.

This CDR3 has 12 residues. Trimming took off 5 bases at V and 4 bases at J, with 7 bases between the two ends. Germline V lookup: CDR1 SGHVS, CDR2 FNYEAQ. The TCR sequence derives from a man in his thirties or forties in good health. Material: blood. The V and J genes are TRBV7-6 and TRBJ2-3; D is unresolved. The CDR3 DNA follows: TGTGCCAGCAGCCACATCGCAGATACGCAGTATTTT. Its protein product is CASSHIADTQYF.